The 19 T cell receptor beta chains below come from one sample, sequenced in a study of preoperative IRX-2 immunotherapy in early breast cancer. Noted treatment: preoperative locoregional IRX-2 cytokine immunotherapy. Some clones are missing from TCRdb's copy, which holds only in-frame ones; the method was immunoSEQ multiplex PCR. The sample includes more than 50,000 clones, 94% of them seen just once. This specimen was taken from a patient treated with IRX-2 immunotherapy. The receptors derive from a human donor with breast cancer.

This clone has only one observation. The chain combines TRBV4-2 with TRBJ2-5, with 9 nucleotides matching TRBD2. The J call may be wrong; the DNA end is better matched by TRBJ2-7. The CDR3 is 16 amino acids. The V gene's germline CDR1 is LGHNA and CDR2 YNFKEQ. The CDR3 DNA reads TGTGCCAGCAGCCAGAGCGGCGGGAGGGCCGCGTACGAGCAGTACTTC. This encodes CASSQSGGRAAYEQYF.

This chain connects TRBV16 to TRBJ2-2; D call uncertain. Germline V gene lookup returns CDR1 KGHSY and CDR2 FQNENV. Trimming cost V 1 base and J 4 bases, with 13 bases left between them. The CDR3 is 16 amino acids. In DNA, the CDR3 is TGTGCCAGCAGCCAATTTGGGAACCTCCCCACCGGGGAGCTGTTTTTT. Translating it yields CASSQFGNLPTGELFF.

The sample holds one count of this clone. The chain is built from TRBV29-1 and TRBJ2-7; TRBD1 matches 7 bases. With 5 bases clipped from V and 6 bases from J, the junction kept 13 bases outside the gene matches. CDR1 and CDR2 (germline): SQVTM, ANQGSEA. The CDR3 sequence is 14 residues long. The CDR3 spells CSVNRGSRPLEQYF. The CDR3 bases are TGCAGCGTTAACAGGGGATCAAGGCCGCTCGAGCAGTACTTC.

The chain employs TRBV6-6 and TRBJ2-7; D is perhaps TRBD2 (6 bases). V lost 3 bases to trimming and J lost 3 bases, with 15 bases between them. CDR3 size: 15 residues. The germline gives CDR1 MNHNY, CDR2 SVGAGI (reference sequence). In DNA, the CDR3 is TGTGCCAGCAGTTATCAGGATCGGGGGTACTACGAGCAGTACTTC. Translating it yields CASSYQDRGYYEQYF.

This sequence joins TRBV7-9 and TRBJ2-5; TRBD2 agrees at 11 bases. CDR3 length: 17 amino acids. Germline CDR1 reads SEHNR; CDR2 reads FQNEAQ (reference sequence). V shed 1 base, J shed 2 bases, and the junction held 6 bases outside the gene matches. CDR3 DNA sequence: TGTGCCAGCAGCTTAGTGGGACTAGCGGAAGCTCAAGAGACCCAGTACTTC. This sequence encodes CASSLVGLAEAQETQYF.

The count of this clone is one. The chain uses TRBV5-1 and TRBJ1-5; TRBD1 is a possible D gene (5 bases). This CDR3 region has 14 residues. Looked up from germline, CDR1 is SGHRS and CDR2 is YFSETQ. V was clipped by 4 bases and J by 4 bases, with 12 bases between them. The CDR3 region has the DNA TGCGCCAGCAGCCAGGCGGGGGGGAATCAGCCCCAGCATTTT. Its protein product is CASSQAGGNQPQHF.

This clone was picked up one time. V and J are TRBV27 and TRBJ2-7; 9 positions agree with TRBD2. After removal of 5 bases from V and 2 bases from J, the junction contained 7 bases not matched to a gene. From germline, CDR1 is MNHEY and CDR2 SMNVEV (reference sequence). The CDR3 totals 15 residues. CDR3 sequence (DNA): TGTGCCAGCAGTCTCGCCGGGACTAGCCCCTACGAGCAGTACTTC. Encoded protein: CASSLAGTSPYEQYF.

The chain links TRBV9 to TRBJ2-7, with D tentatively TRBD1 (6 bases). CDR3 size: 15 residues. Germline values: CDR1 SGDLS, CDR2 YYNGEE. Trimming removed 0 bases from V and 1 base from J, with 11 bases in between. In DNA, the CDR3 is TGTGCCAGCAGCGTAGGTGTGACAGGATCCTACGAGCAGTACTTC. Translated: CASSVGVTGSYEQYF.

The chain carries TRBV18 and TRBJ2-4, with 8 positions matching TRBD1. The CDR3 is 16 amino acids. CDR1 and CDR2 from the germline V gene are KGHSH and LQKENI. V shed 3 bases, J shed 1 base, and the junction held 5 bases outside the gene matches. The CDR3 protein is CASSPRQGRAKNIQYF. As DNA, the CDR3 is TGTGCCAGCTCACCTCGACAGGGGAGGGCCAAAAACATTCAGTACTTC. Using reference TRBV18 and TRBJ2-4 for the parts outside the CDR3, the full variable domain is NAGVMQNPRHLVRRRGQEARLRCSPMKGHSHVYWYRQLPEEGLKFMVYLQKENIIDESGMPKERFSAEFPKEGPSILRIQQVVRGDSAAYFCASSPRQGRAKNIQYFGAGTRLSVL.

The chain uses TRBV15 and TRBJ1-1, with D hard to call. The germline V gene has CDR1 LNHNV and CDR2 YYDKDF (reference sequence). The CDR3 extends over 12 amino acids. Trimming stripped 1 base from V and 5 bases from J, with 5 bases between. CDR3 sequence reads: CATSRAETEAFF. The CDR3 bases are TGTGCCACCAGCAGAGCTGAGACTGAAGCTTTCTTT.

The J gene is TRBJ1-5, the V gene TRBV30, with D possibly matching TRBD1 (6 bases). Trimming shortened V by 2 bases and J by 7 bases, and 12 bases separated the two germline ends. Germline V gene lookup returns CDR1 GTSNPN and CDR2 SVGIG (reference sequence). CDR3 size: 13 residues. CDR3 nucleotide sequence: TGTGCCTGGAGTTCACAGGGTGACCAGCCCCAGCATTTT. Its translation: CAWSSQGDQPQHF.

V usage is TRBV18 and J usage is TRBJ2-7; possible D gene TRBD1, 5 bases. The CDR3 consists of 14 residues. Trimming took 3 bases from V and 3 from J, leaving 12 bases between them. CDR1 is KGHSH and CDR2 is LQKENI in the germline V gene. The CDR3 region is CASSPSGNFYEQYF. The DNA of the CDR3 is TGTGCCAGCTCACCGTCAGGGAATTTCTACGAGCAGTACTTC.

V is TRBV21-1 and J is TRBJ1-5. TRBV21-1 is an annotated pseudogene. This CDR3 has 14 amino acids. The CDR3 sequence: CASSSAGFNQPQHF. In DNA form, the CDR3 reads TGTGCCAGCAGCTCTGCCGGATTCAATCAGCCCCAGCATTTT.

This chain uses TRBV7-3 with TRBJ2-7; maybe TRBD2 (6 bases). Trimming removed 4 bases at V and 7 bases at J, with 14 bases between. Germline assignment: CDR1 SGHTA and CDR2 FQGTGA. The CDR3 covers 13 residues. CDR3 region: CASSSLRESEQYF. CDR3 coding DNA: TGTGCCAGCAGCTCCCTACGGGAGAGTGAGCAGTACTTC.

This chain connects TRBV7-2 to TRBJ2-3, with TRBD2 as a possible D gene (5 bases). The CDR3 is 14 residues long. CDR1 SGHTA and CDR2 FQGNSA come from the germline V gene. The V gene lost 5 bases and the J gene lost 2 bases, with 11 bases spanning the gap. The CDR3 coding sequence is TGTGCCAGCAGCCCTGGACTGTACACAGATACGCAGTATTTT. Translated, it gives CASSPGLYTDTQYF.

The V and J genes are TRBV7-2 and TRBJ2-5; no firm D call. Trimming cost V 2 bases and J 5 bases, with 18 bases left between them. Germline CDR1 reads SGHTA; CDR2 reads FQGNSA. The CDR3 loop spans 16 amino acids. CDR3 sequence reads: CASSLRRNPGHETQYF. CDR3 nucleotides: TGTGCCAGCAGCTTAAGGCGAAATCCCGGTCATGAGACCCAGTACTTC. Full variable domain (outside the CDR3, taken from reference TRBV7-2 and TRBJ2-5): GAGVSQSPSNKVTEKGKDVELRCDPISGHTALYWYRQSLGQGLEFLIYFQGNSAPDKSGLPSDRFSAERTGGSVSTLTIQRTQQEDSAVYLCASSLRRNPGHETQYFGPGTRLLVL.

DNA of the CDR3: TGTGCCAGCAGTGACTACGCTGGCACAGATACGCAGTATTTT. Its translation: CASSDYAGTDTQYF. The J gene is TRBJ2-3, the V gene TRBV25-1; D remains unclear. CDR1 is MGHDK and CDR2 is SYGVNS in the germline V gene. V was clipped by 3 bases and J by 1 base, with 8 bases between them. This CDR3 region has 14 residues.

This clone was observed once. CDR3 loop: CARQDPNTGELFF. The CDR3 DNA sequence: TGTGCCAGGCAGGACCCAAACACCGGGGAGCTGTTTTTT. This chain joins TRBV7-9 and TRBJ2-2; D gene uncertain. This CDR3 comprises 13 residues. Deletions cut 9 bases from V and 2 bases from J, with 10 bases between. CDR1 is SEHNR and CDR2 is FQNEAQ in the germline V gene (reference sequence).

This chain connects TRBV5-5 to TRBJ1-1, with D tentatively TRBD1 (6 bases). There are 12 residues in the CDR3. The germline V and J ends were trimmed by 2 bases and 5 bases, with 7 bases remaining between them. Per the germline V gene, CDR1 is SGHKS and CDR2 is YYEKEE (reference sequence). The CDR3 loop reads CASSLQGTEAFF. Written as DNA, the CDR3 is TGTGCCAGCAGCTTACAGGGTACTGAAGCTTTCTTT.